This TCR beta chain originates from a study of shared clonotypes between healthy human individuals. Findings and limits, study-wide: Depth of sequencing was expected to influence donor clonotype sharing.

There were only Caucasian adults among the donors, and all lived in Nashville, Tennessee. The V end lost 6 bases, the J end lost 8 bases, and 13 bases lay between the germline ends. The germline gives CDR1 ENHRY, CDR2 SYGVKD. This CDR3 is 12 amino acids long. This clone came up a few times. What it binds is not known. Every immunoSEQ plate was one replicate of a subset's evenly spread DNA. Unsorted PBMC DNA underwent sequencing on ten immunoSEQ deep assay plates. Sequenced by immunoSEQ multiplex PCR; TCRdb stores in-frame clones only, minus some. The sample holds about 480,000 clones, about 80% seen once.

The V gene is TRBV10-3, the J gene TRBJ1-2; a weak D match, TRBD1 (6 bases). The TCR sequence derives from a woman between 35 and 50 years old in good health. Some clones in this sample may be carry-over from other donors' samples. Source material: PBMCs. CDR3 sequence: CAIRVGTSGYTF. CDR3 DNA sequence: TGTGCCATCAGGGTAGGGACAAGCGGCTACACCTTC.